The T cell receptor (beta chain) described here comes from a study of blood T cell repertoires in COVID-19. About the study: From T cells, B-cell-depleted T cells, or PBMCs came the material, which was cDNA or gDNA.

In the original processing: From reference gene primer amplification, estimates of nucleated cell counts were derived. Sequencing was performed with immunoSEQ multiplex PCR; in TCRdb, only in-frame clones are kept and a portion is missing. V and J calls and clone size are as listed in that table; D and trimming were resolved from the DNA. The sample includes around 300,000 clones, 85% to 90% seen only once; the top ten take approximately 4%. Recruitment covered about two dozen US areas and drew participants whose ages spanned about 18 to 90 years. Cohorts were based on clinical histories the participants reported. This clone showed up just a few times. CDR3 length: 15 residues. In germline, CDR1 is MDHEN, CDR2 SYDVKM. V lost 7 bases, J lost 5 bases, and 20 bases lay in between.

The sequenced material came from PBMCs or T cells enriched from blood (not recorded which). The chain combines TRBV28 with TRBJ1-1; the D gene is possibly TRBD1 (5 bases). The receptor was derived from a woman younger than 35 with acute COVID-19. The CDR3 sequence is CASTSPGGGKTEAFF. In DNA form, the CDR3 reads TGTGCCAGCACATCGCCGGGGGGTGGCAAGACTGAAGCTTTCTTT.